The 15 T cell receptor beta chains below all came from one sample that was sequenced in a study of neurological immune-mediated disorders. A single record per CDR3 protein comes from TCRdb applying MiXCR to the 5' RACE reads. The repertoire holds roughly 70,000 distinct CDR3 sequences, with around 3.9% as singletons. Sequenced material: PBMCs. All receptors derive from a man younger than 40 with multiple sclerosis.

This clonotype was recorded at least ten times. The chain is built from TRBV20-1 and TRBJ2-7; D gene ambiguous. CDR3 length: 12 amino acids. V was trimmed by 6 bases and J by 0 bases, leaving 9 bases between them. CDR1 and CDR2 from the germline V gene are DFQATT and SNEGSKA (reference sequence). CDR3 protein: CSASRSSYEQYF. CDR3 sequence (DNA): TGCAGTGCGTCCAGGAGCTCCTACGAGCAGTACTTC.

This clonotype has ten or more counts. The junction departs from the called germline gene at one end, perhaps through a read error. V usage is TRBV20-1 and J usage is TRBJ2-7; D tentatively fits TRBD1 or TRBD2 (5 bases each). Germline CDR1 and CDR2: DFQATT and SNEGSKA (reference sequence). This CDR3 comprises 11 residues. CDR3: CSAALGPDVFF. CDR3 coding DNA: TGCAGTGCAGCCCTGGGACCAGACGTCTTCTTC.

In its sample, this clonotype was seen many times. J is TRBJ2-5 and V is TRBV5-1, with 8 bases matching TRBD2. This CDR3 region has 14 residues. The junction had 5 bases not matched to a gene; V was cut back by 2 bases and J by 5 bases. Germline V CDR1 and CDR2: SGHRS, YFSETQ. CDR3 nucleotide sequence: TGCGCCAGCAGCTTAGCGGGGGATGGGGAGACCCAGTACTTC. Its translation is CASSLAGDGETQYF.

The sample holds many counts of this clonotype. The chain recombines TRBV6-6 with TRBJ1-2; the D gene is possibly TRBD1 (6 bases). Between the trimmed V and J ends, which lost 5 bases and 7 bases, there was a span of 14 bases. The CDR3 runs to 13 residues. The germline gives CDR1 MNHNY, CDR2 SVGAGI (reference sequence). The chain's CDR3 is CASSPDRFPGYTF. As DNA, the CDR3 is TGTGCCAGCAGTCCTGACAGGTTCCCTGGCTACACCTTC.

The chain is built from TRBV18 and TRBJ2-3; 11 positions agree with TRBD2. With V trimmed by 3 bases and J by 2 bases, 4 bases remained unmatched. The CDR3 is 16 residues long. CDR1 is KGHSH, CDR2 LQKENI, per germline. The CDR3 spells CASSPGLAVHTDTQYF. DNA of the CDR3: TGTGCCAGCTCACCGGGACTAGCGGTTCACACAGATACGCAGTATTTT.

This clonotype was seen many times. V is TRBV6-2 or TRBV6-3 and J is TRBJ1-5, with TRBD1 as a possible D gene (6 bases). The CDR3 sequence is 14 residues long. V lost 6 bases to trimming and J lost 6 bases, with 15 bases between them. Germline assignment: CDR1 MNHEY and CDR2 SVGEGT. This CDR3 reads CASSPEGGGQPQHF. CDR3 DNA sequence: TGTGCCAGCAGCCCCGAAGGGGGTGGTCAGCCCCAGCATTTT.

At least ten counts were recorded for this clonotype. The chain links TRBV5-1 to TRBJ2-5, with D possibly called TRBD1 or TRBD2 (6 bases each). The V gene lost 7 bases and the J gene lost 4 bases, with 14 bases spanning the gap. The V gene's germline CDR1 is SGHRS and CDR2 YFSETQ. The CDR3 spans 13 residues. The CDR3 coding sequence is TGCGCCAGCTTCTCGGGGGCTGGAGAGACCCAGTACTTC. Translation gives CASFSGAGETQYF.

This clonotype was seen at least ten times. The chain employs TRBV10-3 and TRBJ2-1; 11 nucleotides line up with TRBD2. The CDR3 extends over 16 amino acids. V lost 7 bases to trimming and J lost 8 bases; unmatched junction nucleotides: 13. Germline-derived CDR1 and CDR2 are ENHRY and SYGVKD. CDR3 DNA sequence: TGTGCCATCAAGGGTAGCGGGGGGGCAATGATCCATGAGCAGTTCTTC. It yields the protein CAIKGSGGAMIHEQFF.

As regards this clonotype: It may be a read error: a sequence one base away is much more abundant. The rearrangement links TRBV20-1 to TRBJ2-7; a possible D gene is TRBD2 (6 bases). V was shortened by 5 bases and J by 6 bases, with 20 bases between the two germline ends. The CDR3 runs to 14 residues. CDR1 and CDR2 from the germline V gene are DFQATT and SNEGSKA (reference sequence). This CDR3 reads CSAGQGLPTGEQYF. The CDR3 nucleotides read TGCAGTGCTGGCCAGGGACTTCCCACCGGCGAGCAGTACTTC.

This clonotype occurred many times. The gene calls are TRBV7-2 and TRBJ2-3; D remains ambiguous. Germline CDR1 and CDR2: SGHTA and FQGNSA. The CDR3 is 11 residues long. Trimming left V 3 bases short and J 5 bases short, with 3 bases between. The CDR3 here is CASSFLDTQYF. The CDR3 coding sequence is TGTGCCAGCAGCTTTTTAGATACGCAGTATTTT.

This clonotype was detected ten times or more. The CDR3 bases are TGTGCCATCAGTGAGGGTCTGAACACTGAAGCTTTCTTT. Translated: CAISEGLNTEAFF. The V call is TRBV10-3, the J call TRBJ1-1; no firm D call. This CDR3 has 13 residues. Germline CDR1 is ENHRY and CDR2 is SYGVKD. The germline V and J ends were trimmed by 2 bases and 0 bases, with 4 bases remaining between them.

This clonotype was found many times. CDR3 nucleotides: TGCAGTGCCGAGCGGGGTACGCAAGAGACCCAGTACTTC. As protein: CSAERGTQETQYF. The rearrangement joins TRBV20-1 to TRBJ2-5; 7 nucleotides line up with TRBD2. Germline V CDR1 and CDR2: DFQATT, SNEGSKA (reference sequence). V shed 6 bases, J shed 2 bases, and the junction held 6 bases outside the gene matches. This CDR3 has 13 amino acids.

Ten or more counts support this clonotype. V usage is TRBV27 and J usage is TRBJ2-1; 14 nucleotides line up with TRBD2. This CDR3 contains 17 residues. J gave up 8 bases and V 3 bases, and 9 bases lay outside the gene matches. CDR1 and CDR2 from the germline V gene are MNHEY and SMNVEV (reference sequence). The CDR3 loop is CASSLVRTSGGLDEQFF. The CDR3 DNA reads TGTGCCAGCAGTTTGGTCAGGACTAGCGGGGGGCTGGATGAGCAGTTCTTC.

The chain carries TRBV7-2 and TRBJ2-7; D assignment may be TRBD1 or TRBD2 (5 bases each). In germline, CDR1 is SGHTA, CDR2 FQGNSA. V dropped 4 bases and J dropped 3 bases, with 13 bases sitting between them. The CDR3 spans 14 residues. CDR3 in amino acids: CASSSSGGHYEQYF. The DNA of the CDR3 is TGTGCCAGCAGCTCGTCTGGGGGTCACTACGAGCAGTACTTC.

This clonotype appeared many times. This chain links TRBV20-1 with TRBJ2-2; D is perhaps TRBD1 or TRBD2 (5 bases each). The CDR3 has 15 amino acids. CDR1 is DFQATT, CDR2 SNEGSKA, per germline (reference sequence). With 3 bases removed from V and 0 bases from J, the gap between germline ends came to 11 bases. CDR3 nucleotide sequence: TGCAGTGCTAGGAAGGGGACCCCGAACACCGGGGAGCTGTTTTTT. It codes for CSARKGTPNTGELFF.